Each of the 4 T cell receptor beta chains below was sequenced from the same sample in a study of blood T cell repertoires in COVID-19. Produced via immunoSEQ multiplex PCR; TCRdb's table is partial and in-frame only. The table records about 190,000 clones, roughly three quarters of them present only once. Sequenced sample: peripheral blood. Receptors were obtained from a man between 60 and 75 years old with active or convalescent COVID-19.

The rearrangement links TRBV2 to TRBJ1-1; TRBD1 aligns across 9 bases. There are 19 residues in the CDR3. Germline assignment: CDR1 SNHLY and CDR2 FYNNEI. The V gene end was trimmed by 10 bases and the J gene end by 5 bases; junction bases not matched to a gene: 26. The CDR3 sequence: CATKHSVGQGPRGSTEAFF. In DNA, the CDR3 is TGTGCCACCAAACACTCTGTCGGACAGGGGCCGCGGGGGAGTACTGAAGCTTTCTTT.

This sequence joins TRBV29-1 and TRBJ2-1; no firm D call. Trimming shortened V by 4 bases and J by 5 bases, and 9 bases separated the two germline ends. Germline loops: CDR1 SQVTM, CDR2 ANQGSEA. There are 12 residues in the CDR3. For the CDR3, the DNA is TGCAGCGTTGCTAGTTCCCACAATGAGCAGTTCTTC. Its protein product is CSVASSHNEQFF.

This clone was observed a few times. The rearrangement uses TRBV18 and TRBJ2-1; tentatively, D is TRBD1 (6 bases). V shed 5 bases and J shed 10 bases, with 18 bases lying between them. The CDR3 runs 14 residues. Germline values: CDR1 KGHSH, CDR2 LQKENI. Written as DNA, the CDR3 is TGTGCCAGCTCAATTGGGACGGACACAGGGGAGCAGTTCTTC. This encodes CASSIGTDTGEQFF.

The chain combines TRBV24-1 with TRBJ2-2; a weak D match, TRBD1 (6 bases). CDR1 and CDR2 (germline): KGHDR, SFDVKD. The CDR3 covers 13 residues. V was clipped by 10 bases and J by 0 bases, with 8 bases between them. The CDR3 coding sequence is TGTGCCACGGGGACACCGAACACCGGGGAGCTGTTTTTT. Translating it yields CATGTPNTGELFF.